Listed below are T cell receptor beta chains from one sample, sequenced in a study of blood T cell repertoires in COVID-19. Here immunoSEQ multiplex PCR was the method, and the copy in TCRdb shows in-frame clones only, minus some. The data contain about 160,000 clones, approximately 90% of them singletons. Sequenced input: peripheral blood. The receptor set was obtained from a woman aged 60-70 years with active or convalescent COVID-19. Both conserved end residues are part of each CDR3. D genes are given only for firm matches. Clone size is shown for a subset of rows, as once, few, many or a class of expanded clone.

>NA|TRBV7-3|NA|TRBJ2-3
TGTGCCAGCAGCTTAAGGGGCGCTAGCACAGATACGCAGTATTTT
CASSLRGASTDTQYF
>NA|TRBV5-1|TRBD2|TRBJ2-4
TGCGCCAGCAGCTCTTTCGCCGGGGGGGAAGGAAACATTCAGTACTTC
CASSSFAGGEGNIQYF
>NA|TRBV29-1|NA|TRBJ2-3
TGCAGCGTTGGTGTGCAGGGGACTATAGATACGCAGTATTTT
CSVGVQGTIDTQYF
>NA|TRBV27|NA|TRBJ2-3
TGTGCCAGCAGTTTATTAAAGGAGCGAACAGATACGCAGTATTTT
CASSLLKERTDTQYF
>NA|TRBV2|NA|TRBJ2-1
TGTGCCAGCAGTGGGACTCTCTTCAATGAGCAGTTCTTC
CASSGTLFNEQFF
>once|TRBV12-3/TRBV12-4|NA|TRBJ1-1
TGTGCCAGCAGTATACAGGGCGACACTGAAGCTTTCTTT
CASSIQGDTEAFF
>NA|TRBV21-1|NA|TRBJ1-2
TGTGCCAGCAGCAAAAAGGGGTTATGCTACACCTTC
CASSKKGLCYTF
>once|TRBV11-3|TRBD2|TRBJ2-3
TGTGCCAGCAGTTCGGGGAGCGGGGGAAGCGTCGATACGCAGTATTTT
CASSSGSGGSVDTQYF
>NA|TRBV27|NA|TRBJ1-2
TGTGCCAGCAGTCGCGCCGGGACAATATCTGGCGGCTACACCTTC
CASSRAGTISGGYTF
>NA|TRBV11-2|NA|TRBJ2-7
TGTGCCAGCAGCTTAGGGGTCGGGGGGCTAACCTACGAGCAGTACTTC
CASSLGVGGLTYEQYF
>NA|TRBV11-2|TRBD1|TRBJ2-7
TGTGCCAGCAGCTACGGGACAGCAAACTACGAGCAGTACTTC
CASSYGTANYEQYF
>NA|TRBV10-2|NA|TRBJ1-5
TGCGCCAGCAGTGAGTCGAGTGTAAATCAGCCCCAGCATTTT
CASSESSVNQPQHF
>NA|TRBV7-2|NA|TRBJ2-7
TGTGCCAGCACCAATGAACTACAGGGCGCGCAGTACTTC
CASTNELQGAQYF
>once|TRBV19|TRBD1|TRBJ1-1
TGTGCCAGTAGTTCGAAACCGGGACAGGGTGAAGCTTTCTTT
CASSSKPGQGEAFF
>NA|TRBV14|TRBD2|TRBJ2-1
TGTGCCAGCAGCCAAGATCGGGGGGGTTCCTACAATGAGCAGTTCTTC
CASSQDRGGSYNEQFF
>NA|TRBV11-2|NA|TRBJ1-1
TGTGCCAGCAGCTTAGGTGGGCCGTATGAAGCTTTCTTT
CASSLGGPYEAFF
>NA|TRBV18|TRBD2|TRBJ2-4
TGTGCCAGCTCACCGGGAGGGGTGAACATTCAGTACTTC
CASSPGGVNIQYF
>NA|TRBV5-1|NA|TRBJ2-1
TGCGCCAGCAGCTTTTTTGAGGTGTCTTTCGGGGACAATGAGCAGTTCTTC
CASSFFEVSFGDNEQFF
>NA|TRBV19|TRBD1|TRBJ1-6
TGTGCCAGTATGACGGGACAGGGGATTGGTAATTCACCCCTCCACTTT
CASMTGQGIGNSPLHF
>NA|TRBV15|TRBD2|TRBJ2-7
TGTGCCACCAGCGGGGGGGTGGTCAACGAGCAGTACTTC
CATSGGVVNEQYF
>NA|TRBV18|NA|TRBJ1-3
TGTGCCAGCTCAGGAGGACGGACGAGCTCTGGAAACACCATATATTTT
CASSGGRTSSGNTIYF
>NA|TRBV24-1|TRBD2|TRBJ2-3
TGTGCCACCAGTGATTTAAACGGGGGGGCCGGGGATACGCAGTATTTT
CATSDLNGGAGDTQYF
>NA|TRBV12-3/TRBV12-4|NA|TRBJ1-1
TGTGCCAGCCTCTCCCAGGGGCAGACTGAAGCTTTCTTT
CASLSQGQTEAFF
>NA|TRBV11-2|TRBD1|TRBJ1-1
TGTGCCAGCAGCTTAGGTCTTTCGGGACAGGAAGCTTTCTTT
CASSLGLSGQEAFF
>NA|TRBV11-2|NA|TRBJ1-1
TGTGCCAGCAGCTTAGAAGGGGGATTTTGGGGGTCTGAAGCTTTCTTT
CASSLEGGFWGSEAFF
>NA|TRBV6-6|NA|TRBJ1-3
TGTGCCAGCCGAGAGTCTCTCGGAAACACCATATATTTT
CASRESLGNTIYF
>once|TRBV6-2/TRBV6-3|NA|TRBJ1-1
TGTGCCAGCAGCCAATCACCACGCGGGAAAGGGATAAGCACTGAAGCTTTCTTT
CASSQSPRGKGISTEAFF
>NA|TRBV7-2|NA|TRBJ1-4
TGTGCCAGCAGCTTAGTGGGGGGACCTAATGAAAAACTGTTTTTT
CASSLVGGPNEKLFF
>NA|TRBV3-1/TRBV3-2|NA|TRBJ2-2
TGTGCCAGCAGCCAAGATCTGGGGGAGCTGTTTTTT
CASSQDLGELFF
>few|TRBV3-1/TRBV3-2|NA|TRBJ2-1
TGTGCCAGCAGCCAAATACTAGCCTACGGTGAGCAGTTCTTC
CASSQILAYGEQFF
>NA|TRBV27|TRBD1|TRBJ2-7
TGTGCCAGCAGTAACGGGACAGGGATATCCTACGAGCAGTACTTC
CASSNGTGISYEQYF
>once|TRBV29-1|NA|TRBJ1-5
TGCAGCGTTGAAGGGGGAGGTAATCAGCCCCAGCATTTT
CSVEGGGNQPQHF
>few|TRBV11-3|NA|TRBJ2-7
TGTGCCAGCAGCTTTGGGAGCTCCTACGAGCAGTACTTC
CASSFGSSYEQYF
>NA|TRBV11-3|NA|TRBJ1-6
TGTGCCAGCAGCTCCGACAGTTATAATTCACCCCTCCACTTT
CASSSDSYNSPLHF
>NA|TRBV30|NA|TRBJ1-2
TGTGCCTGGAGTGCTCGGGGGGGTGATGGCTACACCTTC
CAWSARGGDGYTF
>NA|TRBV6-1|TRBD1|TRBJ2-3
TGTGCCAGCAGTGAACAGGGGGCGCCTATTGGGGATACGCAGTATTTT
CASSEQGAPIGDTQYF
>NA|TRBV7-2|NA|TRBJ1-1
TGTGCCAGCAGCTTAGGGGGCTTCACTGAAGCTTTCTTT
CASSLGGFTEAFF
>NA|TRBV19|TRBD2|TRBJ2-1
TGTGCCAGTAGTATAGTCTCGACTAGCGGGGGAGCCATCAATGAGCAGTTCTTC
CASSIVSTSGGAINEQFF
>NA|TRBV18|TRBD1|TRBJ2-5
TGTGCCAGCTCACCTGGACAGGGGACCCTCCAAGAGACCCAGTACTTC
CASSPGQGTLQETQYF
>NA|TRBV19|NA|TRBJ2-7
TGTGCCAGTAGTCCCAACAGGAACCCCTACGAGCAGTACTTC
CASSPNRNPYEQYF
>NA|TRBV2|TRBD1|TRBJ1-2
TGTGCCTTCACCCCAGGGGGCTACGGCTACACCTTC
CAFTPGGYGYTF
>NA|TRBV2|TRBD1|TRBJ2-3
TGTGCCAGCAGTGTCCAGGGGGAAACCACAGATACGCAGTATTTT
CASSVQGETTDTQYF
>NA|TRBV5-1|NA|TRBJ1-5
TGCGCCAGCAGCTATTCGACGGGGGAGCCCCAGCATTTT
CASSYSTGEPQHF
>NA|TRBV4-1|TRBD1|TRBJ1-2
TGCGCCAGCAGCCCCAGCGCCAATACAGGGGATTGGGACGGCTACACCTTC
CASSPSANTGDWDGYTF
>NA|TRBV7-9|NA|TRBJ2-7
TGTGCCAGCAGCTTATATGCTGGGGGGTTCGAGCAGTACTTC
CASSLYAGGFEQYF
>NA|TRBV29-1|NA|TRBJ1-2
TGCAGCGTGAGGGGAGGGTCGGGTGGCTACACCTTC
CSVRGGSGGYTF
>NA|TRBV27|NA|TRBJ2-7
TGTGCCAGCAGTTTTGGCAGGGGATACGAGCAGTACTTC
CASSFGRGYEQYF
>NA|TRBV27|NA|TRBJ1-5
TGTGCCAGCAGCCGCGGAGCGGGGATGGGTGGCAATCAGCCCCAGCATTTT
CASSRGAGMGGNQPQHF
>NA|TRBV3-1/TRBV3-2|TRBD1|TRBJ2-7
TGTGCCAGCAGCCTGGGACAGGAGGGGATCTACGAGCAGTACTTC
CASSLGQEGIYEQYF